This T cell receptor beta chain was sequenced in a study of cytomegalovirus exposure and HLA in healthy donors. Donors had nominal health at sampling but likely had unrecorded immune exposures. Note on this clone: As yet, its antigen is unknown.

Study-wide findings and caveats: As confirmed in vitro, a few CMV-associated chains were specific for CMV antigens. Most observed TCR sequences were rare, whereas some public TCRs were detected in many donors. One cluster of highly shared sequence variants probably arose as a sequencing artifact.

The CDR3 is made up of 15 amino acids. V was clipped by 7 bases and J by 0 bases, with 13 bases between them. Germline V gene lookup returns CDR1 LNHDA and CDR2 SQIVND (reference sequence). Both 60 Vbeta primers and 13 Jbeta primers went into the PCR. Here immunoSEQ multiplex PCR was the method, and the copy in TCRdb shows in-frame clones only, minus some. There are about 120,000 clones in the sample; about four fifths occur only once, and 3% to 4% lies in the top ten. The rearrangement joins TRBV19 to TRBJ2-4; D possibly corresponds to TRBD1 (6 bases). This clonotype originated in a woman in her 30s in good health and CMV-seronegative. The specimen was PBMCs. CDR3 sequence: CASKRTELAKNIQYF. The DNA for the CDR3 is TGTGCCAGTAAGCGGACAGAGCTAGCCAAAAACATTCAGTACTTC.